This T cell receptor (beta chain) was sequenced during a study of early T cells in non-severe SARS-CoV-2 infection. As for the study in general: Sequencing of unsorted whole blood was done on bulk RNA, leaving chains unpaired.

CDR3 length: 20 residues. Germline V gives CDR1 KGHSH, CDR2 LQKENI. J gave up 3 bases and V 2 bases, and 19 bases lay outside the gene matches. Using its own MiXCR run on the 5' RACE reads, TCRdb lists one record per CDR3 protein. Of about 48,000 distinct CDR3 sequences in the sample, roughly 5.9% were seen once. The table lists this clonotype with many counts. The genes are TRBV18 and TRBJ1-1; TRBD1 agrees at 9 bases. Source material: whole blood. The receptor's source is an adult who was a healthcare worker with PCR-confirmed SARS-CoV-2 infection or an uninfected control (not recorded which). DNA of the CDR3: TGTGCCAGCTCACCAAAACAGGGGGCTTCGAAAGTAGAGGGCGACACTGAAGCTTTCTTT. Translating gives CASSPKQGASKVEGDTEAFF. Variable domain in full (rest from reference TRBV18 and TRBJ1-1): NAGVMQNPRHLVRRRGQEARLRCSPMKGHSHVYWYRQLPEEGLKFMVYLQKENIIDESGMPKERFSAEFPKEGPSILRIQQVVRGDSAAYFCASSPKQGASKVEGDTEAFFGQGTRLTVV.